Below are 7 T cell receptor beta chains sequenced from a single sample in a study of control samples from healthy donors and cancer patients. Generated by immunoSEQ multiplex PCR, the TCRdb table keeps only in-frame clones and is missing some. The table records 150,000 to 200,000 clones, just under 95% of them present only once. Sequencing was carried out using blood. Source of these receptors: an older woman in good health.

The chain joins TRBV24-1 to TRBJ2-1; perhaps TRBD1 as D (6 bases). The ends were cut back, 4 bases at V and 3 bases at J, with 9 bases in the middle. Germline V gene data show CDR1 as KGHDR and CDR2 as SFDVKD. The CDR3 covers 14 residues. This chain's CDR3 is CATSETGFYNEQFF. In DNA form, the CDR3 reads TGTGCCACCAGTGAAACAGGGTTCTACAATGAGCAGTTCTTC.

The chain combines TRBV19 with TRBJ1-1; 10 nucleotides align to TRBD1. Germline V gene sequence: CDR1 LNHDA, CDR2 SQIVND (reference sequence). CDR3 length: 17 residues. Trimming removed 3 bases from V and 6 bases from J; junction bases left unmatched: 13. CDR3 DNA: TGTGCCAGTAGTATTACTCCTCCCGGACAGGGGGGTGCTGAAGCTTTCTTT. Translating it yields CASSITPPGQGGAEAFF.

The rearrangement joins TRBV30 to TRBJ1-2; D gene ambiguous. The V end was cut by 1 base, the J end by 7 bases, with 7 bases between. This CDR3 is built from 11 residues. From germline, CDR1 is GTSNPN and CDR2 SVGIG (reference sequence). CDR3 bases: TGTGCCTGGAGTGAATTAGGTGGCTACACCTTC. It yields the protein CAWSELGGYTF.

V and J are TRBV2 and TRBJ1-1; D is unresolved. The CDR3 spans 14 residues. V lost 7 bases and J lost 1, with 13 bases in between. The germline CDR1 and CDR2 sequences are SNHLY and FYNNEI. This chain's CDR3 is CASTAGTKNTEAFF. In DNA, the CDR3 is TGTGCCAGCACGGCAGGCACGAAGAACACTGAAGCTTTCTTT. The full variable domain, with the rest looked up from reference TRBV2 and TRBJ1-1, is EPEVTQTPSHQVTQMGQEVILRCVPISNHLYFYWYRQILGQKVEFLVSFYNNEISEKSEIFDDQFSVERPDGSNFTLKIRSTKLEDSAMYFCASTAGTKNTEAFFGQGTRLTVV.

This chain links TRBV28 with TRBJ1-2, with D tentatively TRBD1 (6 bases). This CDR3 comprises 16 residues. Germline CDR1 MDHEN, CDR2 SYDVKM. V lost 3 bases, J lost 5 bases, and 19 bases lay in between. The CDR3 DNA reads TGTGCCAGCAGTTTGATTGGGGAAGGGGGGAAATATGGCTACACCTTC. Translating it yields CASSLIGEGGKYGYTF.

The chain employs TRBV10-3 and TRBJ1-1; 7 bases fit TRBD1. CDR1 ENHRY and CDR2 SYGVKD come from the germline V gene. The CDR3 has 14 amino acids. The J segment lost 7 bases and the V segment lost 2 bases, leaving 7 bases of the junction unmatched. This chain's CDR3 is CAISELTGQIEAFF. The CDR3, as DNA: TGTGCCATCAGTGAGCTGACAGGGCAAATTGAAGCTTTCTTT.

The chain employs TRBV10-3 and TRBJ1-5; D not resolved. The CDR3 is 15 residues long. CDR1 is ENHRY, CDR2 SYGVKD, per germline. V shed 7 bases and J shed 3 bases, with 16 bases lying between them. The CDR3 here is CAINCFTAPNQPQHF. DNA for the CDR3: TGTGCCATCAACTGTTTTACAGCGCCCAATCAGCCCCAGCATTTT.